A selection of T cell receptor beta chains follows, all from one sample in a study of blood T cell repertoires in COVID-19. Measured with immunoSEQ multiplex PCR; TCRdb has only the in-frame clones, and not every one. The sample consists of some 210,000 clones, about 91% of them appearing once. The specimen sequenced was peripheral blood. All receptors derive from a man aged 25-40 years with acute or convalescent COVID-19. Each CDR3 is given with its conserved first and last residue. D genes are given only for firm matches. Clone size is shown for a subset of rows, as once, few, many or a class of expanded clone.

D	V	J	size	DNA	CDR3
-	TRBV1	TRBJ2-5	few	TGCACCAGCAGCCAAGATTTTCTAGGCAGGGGACAAAAAGAGACCCAGTACTTC	CTSSQDFLGRGQKETQYF
TRBD2	TRBV28	TRBJ2-7	-	TGTGCCAGCAGTACTAGCGGCAGCCTGTCGTACGAGCAGTACTTC	CASSTSGSLSYEQYF
TRBD2	TRBV3-1/TRBV3-2	TRBJ2-4	-	TGTGCCAGCAGCCGCCGGGTAGCGGGCGCAAACATTCAGTACTTC	CASSRRVAGANIQYF
-	TRBV11-2	TRBJ2-1	-	TGTGCCAGCAGCCCCTGGGATGGAGGGAGCAATGAGCAGTTCTTC	CASSPWDGGSNEQFF
TRBD1	TRBV6-5	TRBJ1-2	-	TGTGCCAGCAGAGGGACAGGGGGTAACTATGGCTACACCTTC	CASRGTGGNYGYTF
-	TRBV2	TRBJ1-4	-	TGTGCCAGCACCGGAGGAGGACAGCTCGCAACTAATGAAAAACTGTTTTTT	CASTGGGQLATNEKLFF
TRBD1	TRBV15	TRBJ2-7	-	TGTGCCACCACTCCGGGACAGGGGGACTACGAGCAGTACTTC	CATTPGQGDYEQYF
TRBD1	TRBV15	TRBJ2-7	-	TGTGCCTCCGGACAGGGGGCAGAGGACGAGCAGTACTTC	CASGQGAEDEQYF
-	TRBV9	TRBJ1-2	-	TGTGCCAGCAGCGTAGAGCCGGGAAACTATGGCTACACCTTC	CASSVEPGNYGYTF
-	TRBV5-1	TRBJ2-6	-	TGCGCCAGCACCAACGCCCCGGGCTCTGGGGCCAACGTCCTGACTTTC	CASTNAPGSGANVLTF
-	TRBV5-1	TRBJ2-1	-	TGCGCCAGCAGCTTGCTAGTATCCTACAATGAGCAGTTCTTC	CASSLLVSYNEQFF
TRBD1	TRBV29-1	TRBJ1-1	-	TGCAGCGGGACAGGGCACCAGGTGGGCACTGAAGCTTTCTTT	CSGTGHQVGTEAFF